A selection of T cell receptor beta chains follows, all from one sample in a study of blood T cell repertoires in COVID-19. Profiled with immunoSEQ multiplex PCR; TCRdb holds only in-frame clones, not every one. The repertoire holds roughly 180,000 clones, with 75% to 90% as singletons. Material: PBMCs or T cells enriched from blood (not recorded which). These receptors all come from a woman aged 25 to 45 who had recovered from COVID-19. Both conserved end residues are part of each CDR3. D genes are given only for firm matches. A clone size is listed for some rows: how often the clone was seen (once, few, many), or a class if it is expanded.

j_call cdr3_length clone_size v_call d_call cdr3_aa cdr3_nt
TRBJ1-4 19 few TRBV4-1 . CASSQPMSRDSATNEKLFF TGCGCCAGCAGCCAACCGATGTCCCGAGACAGTGCTACTAATGAAAAACTGTTTTTT
TRBJ2-1 16 . TRBV15 TRBD1 CATSRGRTGNYNEQFF TGTGCCACCAGCAGAGGCCGGACAGGGAACTACAATGAGCAGTTCTTC
TRBJ2-3 15 . TRBV12-5 . CASGRARAYTDTQYF TGTGCTAGTGGTCGGGCCAGGGCCTACACAGATACGCAGTATTTT
TRBJ1-4 15 . TRBV6-5 . CASSNTGPSNEKLFF TGTGCCAGCAGTAACACAGGGCCTTCTAATGAAAAACTGTTTTTT
TRBJ1-2 14 . TRBV5-6 . CASSLSGNYYGYTF TGTGCCAGCAGCCTATCAGGGAATTACTATGGCTACACCTTC
TRBJ2-1 11 . TRBV30 . CAWKGSGIPFF TGTGCCTGGAAGGGTTCGGGAATCCCGTTCTTC
TRBJ1-1 13 . TRBV6-4 TRBD1 CASALGQGTEAFF TGTGCCAGCGCCTTGGGACAGGGGACTGAAGCTTTCTTT
TRBJ1-2 14 . TRBV5-1 TRBD1 CASSTDRGNYGYTF TGCGCCAGCAGCACGGACAGGGGTAACTATGGCTACACCTTC
TRBJ1-4 15 . TRBV10-3 . CAISRGEATNEKLFF TGTGCCATCAGTCGGGGGGAGGCAACTAATGAAAAACTGTTTTTT
TRBJ1-3 15 . TRBV7-9 . CASSARGSSGNTIYF TGTGCCAGCAGTGCTCGGGGGAGCTCTGGAAACACCATATATTTT
TRBJ1-1 17 . TRBV5-1 TRBD1 CASSPRQGARENTEAFF TGCGCCAGCAGCCCGCGACAGGGGGCTCGGGAAAACACTGAAGCTTTCTTT
TRBJ1-2 16 . TRBV6-5 . CASSYSTKTGNYGYTF TGTGCCAGCAGTTACTCGACTAAAACAGGGAACTATGGCTACACCTTC
TRBJ2-2 16 . TRBV9 TRBD2 CASSVTASGSAGELFF TGTGCCAGCAGCGTTACGGCTAGCGGGAGTGCCGGGGAGCTGTTTTTT
TRBJ1-1 13 . TRBV13 . CASKLGGSTEAFF TGTGCCAGCAAGCTCGGGGGGAGCACTGAAGCTTTCTTT
TRBJ2-7 15 . TRBV7-6 TRBD1 CASSSRQGLTYEQYF TGTGCCAGCAGCTCCCGACAGGGGCTGACCTACGAGCAGTACTTC
TRBJ2-7 15 . TRBV11-3 TRBD1 CASSLLGTGGYEQYF TGTGCCAGCAGCTTGCTCGGGACAGGGGGTTACGAGCAGTACTTC
TRBJ2-1 15 . TRBV11-2 TRBD2 CASSNTSGGYNEQFF TGTGCCAGCAGCAACACTAGCGGGGGTTACAATGAGCAGTTCTTC
TRBJ1-1 14 . TRBV15 . CATSRDTLNTEAFF TGTGCCACCAGCCGGGACACATTGAACACTGAAGCTTTCTTT
TRBJ1-1 15 . TRBV7-2 . CASSFSTGSATEAFF TGTGCCAGCAGCTTCTCTACAGGGTCGGCCACTGAAGCTTTCTTT
TRBJ2-7 16 . TRBV5-5 . CASSPGQFSSSYEQYF TGTGCCAGCAGCCCCGGACAGTTCTCCAGCTCCTACGAGCAGTACTTC
TRBJ1-1 16 . TRBV29-1 TRBD1 CSVFPRGGQMNTEAFF TGCAGCGTGTTCCCCCGAGGGGGACAGATGAACACTGAAGCTTTCTTT
TRBJ2-5 13 . TRBV12-3/TRBV12-4 . CASRPVSQETQYF TGTGCCAGCAGACCCGTGAGCCAAGAGACCCAGTACTTC
TRBJ2-5 16 few TRBV11-3 TRBD2 CASSLGLAGARETQYF TGTGCCAGCAGCTTAGGGCTAGCGGGAGCGCGAGAGACCCAGTACTTC
TRBJ2-2 16 . TRBV19 TRBD2 CASSGLAGESGGELFF TGTGCCAGTAGTGGACTAGCGGGAGAATCGGGCGGGGAGCTGTTTTTT
TRBJ2-7 12 . TRBV12-3/TRBV12-4 . CASRASVSEQYF TGTGCCAGCAGAGCTAGCGTGAGTGAGCAGTACTTC
TRBJ1-5 13 . TRBV30 . CAWTGDSNQPQHF TGTGCCTGGACAGGGGATAGCAATCAGCCCCAGCATTTT
TRBJ1-1 12 . TRBV5-8 . CASSWGRTEAFF TGTGCCAGCAGCTGGGGGAGGACTGAAGCTTTCTTT